This T cell receptor (beta chain) was captured in a study of blood T cell repertoires in COVID-19. Sequencing used immunoSEQ multiplex PCR; TCRdb keeps in-frame clones, though not all of them. This table has a few hundred thousand clones, around 89% appearing once. The germline V and J ends were trimmed by 5 bases and 7 bases, with 9 bases remaining between them. The germline gives CDR1 SGHVS, CDR2 FQNEAQ. There are 11 residues in the CDR3. This clonotype originated in a woman in her thirties who had recovered from COVID-19. The sample was PBMCs or T cells enriched from blood (not recorded which). The V call is TRBV7-8, the J call TRBJ2-7; the D is unclear. CDR3 DNA: TGTGCCAGCAGCCATACCGGGGAGCAGTACTTC. Translation gives CASSHTGEQYF. Looking up the rest from reference TRBV7-8 and TRBJ2-7 gives the full variable domain: GAGVSQSPRYKVAKRGQDVALRCDPISGHVSLFWYQQALGQGPEFLTYFQNEAQLDKSGLPSDRFFAERPEGSVSTLKIQRTQQEDSAVYLCASSHTGEQYFGPGTRLTVT.